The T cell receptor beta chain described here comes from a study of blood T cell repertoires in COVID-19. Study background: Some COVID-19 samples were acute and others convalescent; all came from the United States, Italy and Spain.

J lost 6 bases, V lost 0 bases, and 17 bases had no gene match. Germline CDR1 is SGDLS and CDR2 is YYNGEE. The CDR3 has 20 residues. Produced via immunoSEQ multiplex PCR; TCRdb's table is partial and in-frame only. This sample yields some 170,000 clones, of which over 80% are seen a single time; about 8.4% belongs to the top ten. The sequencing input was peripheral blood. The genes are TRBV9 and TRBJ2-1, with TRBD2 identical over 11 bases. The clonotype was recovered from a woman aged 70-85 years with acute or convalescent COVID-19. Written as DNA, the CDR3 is TGTGCCAGCAGCGTAGCTTTATTAGGGGGCCTAGCGGGGGGCCGCAATGAGCAGTTCTTC. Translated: CASSVALLGGLAGGRNEQFF.